This paragraph reports one TCR beta chain. As yet, its antigen is unknown. These data come from a study of T cells after yellow fever vaccination. Notes on the study in general: A weaker secondary response peaked on day 5, the primary on day 15.

This CDR3 contains 14 residues. Germline V lookup: CDR1 SGHRS, CDR2 YFSETQ. V was shortened by 2 bases and J by 3 bases, with 11 bases between the two germline ends. In making TCR cDNA, 5'RACE template switching added a universal primer site and UMIs to it. In TCRdb, the 5' RACE reads were re-called with MiXCR into one record per CDR3 protein. The sample has 300,000 or so distinct CDR3 sequences, roughly 8.3% seen once. The material was PBMCs, obtained more than 40 days after the first yellow fever vaccination. The origin of this receptor is a young man who received the YFV17D yellow fever vaccine. This chain connects TRBV5-1 to TRBJ1-1, with a weak D call TRBD1 (5 bases). The DNA for the CDR3 is TGCGCCAGCAGCTTTCACGGGGGTGACACTGAAGCTTTCTTT. Translated: CASSFHGGDTEAFF. Drawing the rest from reference TRBV5-1 and TRBJ1-1, the complete variable domain is KAGVTQTPRYLIKTRGQQVTLSCSPISGHRSVSWYQQTPGQGLQFLFEYFSETQRNKGNFPGRFSGRQFSNSRSEMNVSTLELGDSALYLCASSFHGGDTEAFFGQGTRLTVV.